Below are 26 T cell receptor beta chains sequenced from a single sample in a study of cytomegalovirus exposure and HLA in healthy donors. Assay used: immunoSEQ multiplex PCR; TCRdb lists only in-frame clones, some missing. The table lists around 350,000 clones, 80% to 90% of them singletons, with about 0.8% in the top ten. Sequenced: PBMCs. The receptors shown here come from a woman younger than 30 in good health and CMV-seronegative.

The V and J genes are TRBV6-5 and TRBJ2-7; possibly TRBD2 for D (6 bases). The CDR3 length is 15 residues. Germline lookup yields CDR1 MNHEY and CDR2 SVGAGI. V was trimmed by 6 bases and J by 0 bases, leaving 15 bases between them. In DNA, the CDR3 is TGTGCCAGCAGGGCCAGCGTGGGGGGCTCCTACGAGCAGTACTTC. This codes for CASRASVGGSYEQYF.

V is TRBV11-2 and J is TRBJ2-5; no clear D gene. V was shortened by 1 base and J by 2 bases, with 5 bases between the two germline ends. This CDR3 is built from 13 residues. Germline V gene data show CDR1 as SGHAT and CDR2 as FQNNGV. The CDR3 DNA reads TGTGCCAGCAGCTTAGTTCAGCAAGAGACCCAGTACTTC. This gives the protein CASSLVQQETQYF.

V is TRBV6-1 and J is TRBJ2-1; 9 positions match TRBD1. The CDR3 has 14 amino acids. Unmatched junction bases numbered 7, after V lost 6 bases and J lost 7 bases. Germline V gene data show CDR1 as MNHNS and CDR2 as SASEGT. DNA of the CDR3: TGTGCCAGCAGGGACAACAGGGGGCTGAATGAGCAGTTCTTC. Translation: CASRDNRGLNEQFF.

J is TRBJ2-4 and V is TRBV25-1; TRBD1 agrees at 8 bases. The V and J ends lost 3 bases and 3 bases, in that order; junction bases with no gene match: 4. CDR3 length: 15 amino acids. Germline CDR1 and CDR2: MGHDK and SYGVNS. The CDR3 sequence is CASSEPGTGKNIQYF. CDR3 coding DNA: TGTGCCAGCAGTGAGCCCGGGACAGGCAAAAACATTCAGTACTTC.

The chain uses TRBV27 and TRBJ1-2; the D gene is possibly TRBD1 (6 bases). The CDR3 is made up of 14 amino acids. V was clipped by 3 bases and J by 7 bases, with 15 bases between them. Germline V gene lookup returns CDR1 MNHEY and CDR2 SMNVEV (reference sequence). The CDR3 bases are TGTGCCAGCAGTTTTGGGGGGGGCTTAAGTGGCTACACCTTC. Protein: CASSFGGGLSGYTF.

The rearrangement uses TRBV30 and TRBJ2-1; TRBD2 agrees at 10 bases. CDR3 length: 17 amino acids. CDR1 and CDR2 (germline): GTSNPN, SVGIG (reference sequence). V shed 0 bases and J 5 bases; nucleotides not matched to a gene: 10. This CDR3 reads CAWSVRPSGRANNEQFF. For the CDR3, the DNA is TGTGCCTGGAGTGTACGCCCCAGCGGGAGGGCCAACAATGAGCAGTTCTTC.

This clone has only a few counts. The chain combines TRBV11-1 with TRBJ2-7; possible D gene TRBD2, 6 bases. V lost 0 bases and J 4 bases, leaving 10 bases between the germline ends. The CDR3 has 14 amino acids. Germline assignment: CDR1 SGHAT and CDR2 FQDESV (reference sequence). CDR3 sequence: CASSLAGGGYEQYF. The DNA of the CDR3 is TGTGCCAGCAGCTTAGCGGGAGGCGGGTACGAGCAGTACTTC.

V is TRBV28 and J is TRBJ1-1, with D hard to call. The CDR3 is 12 residues long. Germline V gives CDR1 MDHEN, CDR2 SYDVKM. With 5 bases removed from V and 1 base from J, the gap between germline ends came to 5 bases. The CDR3 loop is CASSLANTEAFF. In nucleotides, the CDR3 is TGTGCCAGCAGTCTGGCGAACACTGAAGCTTTCTTT.

J is TRBJ1-2 and V is TRBV19, with D perhaps matching TRBD1 (6 bases). With 3 bases removed from V and 8 bases from J, the gap between germline ends came to 13 bases. CDR1 and CDR2 (germline): LNHDA, SQIVND (reference sequence). The CDR3 has 13 amino acids. The CDR3 nucleotides are TGTGCCAGTAGTATCGGGCAGGGGAACGGCTACACCTTC. This translates into CASSIGQGNGYTF.

This clone was counted a few times. CDR3 DNA sequence: TGTGCCAGCAGAGGACTGTCTAATAGCAATCAGCCCCAGCATTTT. It is translated as CASRGLSNSNQPQHF. The rearrangement joins TRBV6-5 to TRBJ1-5, with D uncertain. The germline V gene has CDR1 MNHEY and CDR2 SVGAGI. There are 15 residues in the CDR3. Trimming left V 6 bases short and J 0 bases short, with 12 bases between.

The J gene is TRBJ1-1, the V gene TRBV30; D gene uncertain. Germline V CDR1 and CDR2: GTSNPN, SVGIG (reference sequence). This CDR3 is built from 14 residues. Trimming pared 0 bases from V and 5 bases from J, leaving 13 bases between. CDR3 loop: CAWSVGNRGTEAFF. The CDR3 nucleotides are TGTGCCTGGAGTGTAGGAAACAGAGGGACTGAAGCTTTCTTT.

This clone came up many times. V usage is TRBV19 and J usage is TRBJ1-1; the D gene is possibly TRBD1 (5 bases). The CDR3 contains 13 residues. The V gene lost 3 bases and the J gene lost 5 bases, with 10 bases spanning the gap. Germline V gives CDR1 LNHDA, CDR2 SQIVND (reference sequence). The CDR3 nucleotides are TGTGCCAGTAGTATCGGGGGGAAGACTGAAGCTTTCTTT. Encoded protein: CASSIGGKTEAFF.

This sequence joins TRBV4-2 and TRBJ1-5; TRBD1 might be the D (6 bases). Per germline, CDR1 LGHNA and CDR2 YNFKEQ. The CDR3 is 16 residues long. V was trimmed by 0 bases and J by 4 bases, leaving 13 bases between them. The CDR3 reads CASSQESAGANQPQHF. CDR3 bases: TGTGCCAGCAGCCAAGAGTCGGCAGGGGCTAATCAGCCCCAGCATTTT.

CDR3 amino acids: CASSQDRASGGDTQYF. CDR3 DNA sequence: TGTGCCAGCAGCCAAGATAGGGCTAGCGGGGGGGATACGCAGTATTTT. The rearrangement links TRBV4-2 to TRBJ2-3; TRBD2 matches 11 bases. Germline loops: CDR1 LGHNA, CDR2 YNFKEQ. The CDR3 runs to 16 residues. V lost 0 bases and J lost 6; bases outside the gene matches: 5.

This clone occurred once. J is TRBJ1-1 and V is TRBV4-2, with TRBD1 matching 8 bases. Trimming cost V 7 bases and J 0 bases; bases outside gene matches: 16. There are 18 residues in the CDR3. Germline V lookup: CDR1 LGHNA, CDR2 YNFKEQ. The CDR3 coding sequence is TGTGCCAGCACCAGGTACTCAGGGGGCAAAGGCGTGAACACTGAAGCTTTCTTT. It translates to CASTRYSGGKGVNTEAFF.

The V call is TRBV7-9, the J call TRBJ1-2; 12 bases are shared with TRBD1. V was pared by 5 bases and J by 8 bases, with 9 bases of the junction left unmatched. The CDR3 runs 15 residues. Germline V gene sequence: CDR1 SEHNR, CDR2 FQNEAQ (reference sequence). The CDR3 bases are TGTGCCAGCAGCCCGACCGGGACAGGGGGCACGGGCTACACCTTC. As protein: CASSPTGTGGTGYTF.

The V call is TRBV27, the J call TRBJ2-6; D unresolved. V was clipped by 5 bases and J by 1 base, with 12 bases between them. There are 16 residues in the CDR3. Per the germline V gene, CDR1 is MNHEY and CDR2 is SMNVEV (reference sequence). This CDR3 reads CASSLLQPSGANVLTF. The CDR3 nucleotides are TGTGCCAGCAGTCTCTTACAGCCTTCTGGGGCCAACGTCCTGACTTTC.

This clone was observed once. V gene TRBV7-8 combines with J gene TRBJ1-5; no firm D call. Germline assignment: CDR1 SGHVS and CDR2 FQNEAQ. The CDR3 contains 13 residues. Deletions cut 5 bases from V and 6 bases from J, with 11 bases between. CDR3 DNA: TGTGCCAGCAGCCCCCGCACGGGTCAGCCCCAGCATTTT. It encodes CASSPRTGQPQHF.

The rearrangement uses TRBV30 and TRBJ2-6; D may be TRBD1 (7 bases). Trimming removed 5 bases from V and 2 bases from J, with 16 bases in between. CDR1 is GTSNPN and CDR2 is SVGIG in the germline V gene (reference sequence). CDR3 length: 16 residues. The CDR3 is CAWGEAGTAGANVLTF. CDR3 DNA: TGTGCCTGGGGGGAGGCCGGGACAGCTGGGGCCAACGTCCTGACTTTC.

There are a few counts of this clone. V is TRBV2 and J is TRBJ1-2; 7 bases line up with TRBD1. The CDR3 is 14 residues long. Germline lookup yields CDR1 SNHLY and CDR2 FYNNEI. The J segment lost 3 bases and the V segment lost 6 bases, leaving 7 bases of the junction unmatched. CDR3 coding DNA: TGTGCCAGCAGGTCAGAGGGGGCGCACTATGGCTACACCTTC. Translation: CASRSEGAHYGYTF.

The table lists this clone with a count of one. The gene calls are TRBV28 and TRBJ1-4; no clear D gene. V was shortened by 6 bases and J by 2 bases, with 10 bases between the two germline ends. The CDR3 runs 14 residues. CDR1 and CDR2 (germline): MDHEN, SYDVKM. In nucleotides, the CDR3 is TGTGCCAGCAGCTATGGTTCCACTAATGAAAAACTGTTTTTT. As protein: CASSYGSTNEKLFF.

The genes are TRBV28 and TRBJ2-5; tentatively, D is TRBD2 (5 bases). The CDR3 has 11 amino acids. CDR1 is MDHEN and CDR2 is SYDVKM in the germline V gene. The V and J ends lost 8 bases and 4 bases respectively, with 8 bases between them. CDR3 loop: CASQRRETQYF. In DNA, the CDR3 is TGTGCCAGCCAGCGGAGAGAGACCCAGTACTTC.

The CDR3 loop reads CASSQGGTGLSYEQYF. In DNA, the CDR3 is TGCGCCAGCAGCCAAGGCGGTACAGGGCTCTCCTACGAGCAGTACTTC. The chain couples TRBV4-1 to TRBJ2-7; D perhaps matches TRBD1 (6 bases). V lost 1 base and J lost 0, with 13 bases in between. Germline loops: CDR1 MGHRA, CDR2 YSYEKL. CDR3 size: 16 residues.

This chain joins TRBV4-1 and TRBJ2-7, with TRBD1 identical over 8 bases. V shed 2 bases and J 5 bases; nucleotides not matched to a gene: 8. This CDR3 comprises 15 residues. The germline CDR1 and CDR2 sequences are MGHRA and YSYEKL. Here the CDR3 reads CASSQQTGALNEQYF. The CDR3 nucleotides are TGCGCCAGCAGCCAACAGACAGGGGCCCTCAACGAGCAGTACTTC.

This clone was detected a few times. The chain is built from TRBV18 and TRBJ1-5, with 9 positions matching TRBD1. Germline V gives CDR1 KGHSH, CDR2 LQKENI. The CDR3 sequence is 15 residues long. V was clipped by 4 bases and J by 4 bases; unmatched bases: 5. CDR3: CASSHRTGENQPQHF. CDR3 coding DNA: TGTGCCAGCTCACACCGGACAGGGGAGAATCAGCCCCAGCATTTT.

V is TRBV2 and J is TRBJ1-2; TRBD1 might be the D (6 bases). V dropped 6 bases and J dropped 8 bases, with 16 bases sitting between them. The V gene's germline CDR1 is SNHLY and CDR2 FYNNEI. The CDR3 covers 13 residues. DNA for the CDR3: TGTGCCAGCAGCGAAAGGGGGATTGCGGGCTACACCTTC. Its protein product is CASSERGIAGYTF.